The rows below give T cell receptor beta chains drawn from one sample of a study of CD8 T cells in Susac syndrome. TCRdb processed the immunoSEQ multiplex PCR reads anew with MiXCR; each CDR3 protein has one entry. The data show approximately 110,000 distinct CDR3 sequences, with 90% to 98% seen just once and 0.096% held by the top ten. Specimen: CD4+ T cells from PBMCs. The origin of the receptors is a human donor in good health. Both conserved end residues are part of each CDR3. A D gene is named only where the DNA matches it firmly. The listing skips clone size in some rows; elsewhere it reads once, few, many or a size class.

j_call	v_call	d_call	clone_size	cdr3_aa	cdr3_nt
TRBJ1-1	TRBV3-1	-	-	CASSQGWLGWWAFF	TGTGCCAGCAGCCAAGGATGGCTGGGTTGGTGGGCTTTCTTT
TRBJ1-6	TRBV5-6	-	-	CASSLGSRNSPLHF	TGTGCCAGCAGCTTGGGTTCCCGTAATTCACCCCTCCACTTT
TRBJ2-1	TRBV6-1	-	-	CASSKLSGTLQHNEQFF	TGTGCCAGCAGCAAACTCTCCGGGACCCTCCAACACAATGAGCAGTTCTTC
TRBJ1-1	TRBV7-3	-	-	CASSTEGGAAFF	TGTGCCAGCAGCACGGAGGGTGGGGCAGCTTTCTTT
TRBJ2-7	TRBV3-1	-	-	CASSLGQYEQYF	TGTGCCAGCAGCCTAGGACAGTACGAGCAGTACTTC
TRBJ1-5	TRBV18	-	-	CASSPPGGAGNQPQHF	TGTGCCAGCTCACCACCAGGCGGGGCGGGAAATCAGCCCCAGCATTTT
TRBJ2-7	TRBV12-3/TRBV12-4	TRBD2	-	CASKSGGERAEQYF	TGTGCCAGCAAGAGCGGGGGAGAGCGGGCCGAGCAGTACTTC
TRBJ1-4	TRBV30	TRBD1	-	CAWRDRGREKLFF	TGTGCCTGGAGGGACAGGGGGCGAGAAAAACTGTTTTTT
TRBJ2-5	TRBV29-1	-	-	CSVDDALRGPSQETQYF	TGCAGCGTTGATGACGCCCTGAGGGGTCCCTCCCAAGAGACCCAGTACTTC
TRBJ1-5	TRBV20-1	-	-	CSVAGAGQPQHF	TGCAGTGTCGCGGGGGCAGGTCAGCCCCAGCATTTT
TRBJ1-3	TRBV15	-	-	CATSRDVLGSGNTIYF	TGTGCCACCAGCAGAGATGTCTTGGGCAGCGGAAACACCATATATTTT
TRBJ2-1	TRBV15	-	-	CATAGGRYSSYNEQFF	TGTGCCACCGCGGGCGGGCGGTACAGCTCCTACAATGAGCAGTTCTTC
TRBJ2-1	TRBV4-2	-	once	CASSQDLGVGNEQFF	TGTGCCAGCAGCCAAGATCTTGGCGTCGGGAATGAGCAGTTCTTC
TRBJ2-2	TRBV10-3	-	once	CAIRDQRPVNTGELFF	TGTGCCATCAGAGATCAGCGGCCTGTGAACACCGGGGAGCTGTTTTTT
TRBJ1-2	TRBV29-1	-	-	CSVSTLTDYGYTF	TGCAGCGTTTCCACTTTGACGGATTATGGCTACACCTTC
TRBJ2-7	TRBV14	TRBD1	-	CASSQPGTGGYEQYF	TGTGCCAGCAGCCAACCCGGGACAGGGGGCTACGAGCAGTACTTC
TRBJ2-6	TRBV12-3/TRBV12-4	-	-	CASSWTGSSGANVLTF	TGTGCCAGCAGTTGGACGGGAAGTTCTGGGGCCAACGTCCTGACTTTC
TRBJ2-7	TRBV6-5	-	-	CASRTKGDEQYF	TGTGCCAGCAGGACTAAGGGGGACGAGCAGTACTTC
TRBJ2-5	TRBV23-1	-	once	CASSQCETQYF	TGCGCCAGCAGTCAATGTGAGACCCAGTACTTC
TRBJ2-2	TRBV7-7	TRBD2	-	CASRPLAGGTGELFF	TGTGCTAGCAGGCCTCTAGCGGGAGGGACCGGGGAGCTGTTTTTT
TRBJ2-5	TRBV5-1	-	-	CASSARQDQETQYF	TGCGCCAGCAGCGCTAGGCAGGACCAAGAGACCCAGTACTTC
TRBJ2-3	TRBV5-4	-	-	CASSLEGSTDTQYF	TGTGCCAGCAGCTTGGAAGGTAGCACAGATACGCAGTATTTT
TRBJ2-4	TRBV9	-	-	CASSAFGGKNIQYF	TGTGCCAGCAGCGCCTTCGGGGGCAAAAACATTCAGTACTTC
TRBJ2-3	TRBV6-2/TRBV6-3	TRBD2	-	CASSYSGTSSPDTQYF	TGTGCCAGCAGTTACTCCGGGACTAGCAGTCCAGATACGCAGTATTTT
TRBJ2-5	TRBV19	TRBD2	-	CASSRGLQETQYF	TGTGCCAGTAGTAGGGGACTACAAGAGACCCAGTACTTC
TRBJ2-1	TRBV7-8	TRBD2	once	CASSPFPLAGNEQFF	TGTGCCAGCAGCCCATTTCCCTTAGCGGGGAATGAGCAGTTCTTC
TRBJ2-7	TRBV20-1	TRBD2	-	CSLWRGSSYEQYF	TGCAGCCTGTGGCGGGGGAGCTCCTACGAGCAGTACTTC
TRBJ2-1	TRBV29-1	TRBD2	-	CSLGGGNEQFF	TGCAGCCTGGGGGGGGGCAATGAGCAGTTCTTC
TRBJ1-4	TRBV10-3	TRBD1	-	CAISESTPGGSEKLFF	TGTGCCATCAGTGAGTCGACGCCAGGGGGATCTGAAAAACTGTTTTTT
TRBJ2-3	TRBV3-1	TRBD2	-	CASSQEEGFEGGPADTQYF	TGTGCCAGCAGCCAAGAAGAGGGATTCGAGGGAGGGCCTGCAGATACGCAGTATTTT
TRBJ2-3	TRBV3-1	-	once	CASSHIQDPGSTQYF	TGTGCCAGCAGCCACATCCAAGACCCGGGCTCTACGCAGTATTTT
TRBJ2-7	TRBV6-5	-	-	CASSRTVTYEQYF	TGTGCCAGCAGCCGGACGGTTACCTACGAGCAGTACTTC
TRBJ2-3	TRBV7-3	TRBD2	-	CASSLSTSGGAPDTQYF	TGTGCCAGCAGCCTCTCGACTAGCGGGGGGGCCCCAGATACGCAGTATTTT
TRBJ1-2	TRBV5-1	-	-	CASSGTTANYGYTF	TGCGCCAGCAGCGGGACAACAGCTAACTATGGCTACACCTTC
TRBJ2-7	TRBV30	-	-	CAWSGTSYEQYF	TGTGCCTGGAGTGGGACCTCCTACGAGCAGTACTTC
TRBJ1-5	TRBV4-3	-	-	CASSRGPPYSNQPQHF	TGCGCCAGCAGCCGAGGACCACCTTATAGCAATCAGCCCCAGCATTTT
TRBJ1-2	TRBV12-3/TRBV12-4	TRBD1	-	CASSLRDLLDRDGYTF	TGTGCCAGCAGTTTAAGGGACCTCCTGGACAGGGATGGCTACACCTTC
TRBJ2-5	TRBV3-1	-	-	CASSPRLAQETQYF	TGTGCCAGCAGCCCTCGACTTGCCCAAGAGACCCAGTACTTC
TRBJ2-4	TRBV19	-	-	CASNTKRAKNIQYF	TGTGCCAGTAATACCAAAAGAGCCAAAAACATTCAGTACTTC
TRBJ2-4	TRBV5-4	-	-	CASSSGQNIQYF	TGTGCCAGCAGCTCCGGACAAAACATTCAGTACTTC